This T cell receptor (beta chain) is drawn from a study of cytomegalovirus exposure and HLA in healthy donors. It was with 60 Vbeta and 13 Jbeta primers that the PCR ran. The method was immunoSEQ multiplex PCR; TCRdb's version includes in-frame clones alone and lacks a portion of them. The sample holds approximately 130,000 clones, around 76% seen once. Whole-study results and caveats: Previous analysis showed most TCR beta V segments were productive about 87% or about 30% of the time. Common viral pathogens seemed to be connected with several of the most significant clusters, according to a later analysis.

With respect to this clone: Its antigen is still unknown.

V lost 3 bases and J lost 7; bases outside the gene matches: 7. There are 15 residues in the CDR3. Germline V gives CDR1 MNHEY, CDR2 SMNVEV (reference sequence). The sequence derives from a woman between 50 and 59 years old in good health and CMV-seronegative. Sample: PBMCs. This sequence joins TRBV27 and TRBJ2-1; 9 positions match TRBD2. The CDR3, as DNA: TGTGCCAGCAGTTTCGTACTAGCGGGTCTGAATGAGCAGTTCTTC. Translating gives CASSFVLAGLNEQFF.